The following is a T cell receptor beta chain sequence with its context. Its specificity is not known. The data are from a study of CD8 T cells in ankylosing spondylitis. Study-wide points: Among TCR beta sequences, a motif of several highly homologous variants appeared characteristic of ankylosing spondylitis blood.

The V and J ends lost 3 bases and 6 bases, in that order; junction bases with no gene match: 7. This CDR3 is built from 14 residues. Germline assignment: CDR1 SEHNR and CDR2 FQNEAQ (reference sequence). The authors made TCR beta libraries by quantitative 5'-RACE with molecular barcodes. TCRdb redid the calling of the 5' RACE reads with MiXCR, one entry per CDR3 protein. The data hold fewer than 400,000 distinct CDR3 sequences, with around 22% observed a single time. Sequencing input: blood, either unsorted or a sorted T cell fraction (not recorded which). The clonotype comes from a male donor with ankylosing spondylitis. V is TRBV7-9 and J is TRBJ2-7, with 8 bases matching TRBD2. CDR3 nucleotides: TGTGCCAGCAGCTTGCTCGGGGGGGACTCCGAGCAGTACTTC. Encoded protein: CASSLLGGDSEQYF.